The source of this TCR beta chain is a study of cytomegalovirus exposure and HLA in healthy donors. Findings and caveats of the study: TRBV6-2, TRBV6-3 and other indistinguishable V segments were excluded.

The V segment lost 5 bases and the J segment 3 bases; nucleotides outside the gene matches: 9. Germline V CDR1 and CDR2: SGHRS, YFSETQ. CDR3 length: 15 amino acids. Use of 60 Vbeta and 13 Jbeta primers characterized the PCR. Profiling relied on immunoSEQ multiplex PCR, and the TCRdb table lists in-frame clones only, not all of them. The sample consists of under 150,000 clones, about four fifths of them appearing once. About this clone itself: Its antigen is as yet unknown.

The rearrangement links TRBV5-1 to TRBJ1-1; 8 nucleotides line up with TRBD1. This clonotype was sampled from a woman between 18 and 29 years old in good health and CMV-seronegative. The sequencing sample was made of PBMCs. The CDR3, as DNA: TGCGCCAGCAGAGGGGGGAACAGGGGGTACACTGAAGCTTTCTTT. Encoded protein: CASRGGNRGYTEAFF.